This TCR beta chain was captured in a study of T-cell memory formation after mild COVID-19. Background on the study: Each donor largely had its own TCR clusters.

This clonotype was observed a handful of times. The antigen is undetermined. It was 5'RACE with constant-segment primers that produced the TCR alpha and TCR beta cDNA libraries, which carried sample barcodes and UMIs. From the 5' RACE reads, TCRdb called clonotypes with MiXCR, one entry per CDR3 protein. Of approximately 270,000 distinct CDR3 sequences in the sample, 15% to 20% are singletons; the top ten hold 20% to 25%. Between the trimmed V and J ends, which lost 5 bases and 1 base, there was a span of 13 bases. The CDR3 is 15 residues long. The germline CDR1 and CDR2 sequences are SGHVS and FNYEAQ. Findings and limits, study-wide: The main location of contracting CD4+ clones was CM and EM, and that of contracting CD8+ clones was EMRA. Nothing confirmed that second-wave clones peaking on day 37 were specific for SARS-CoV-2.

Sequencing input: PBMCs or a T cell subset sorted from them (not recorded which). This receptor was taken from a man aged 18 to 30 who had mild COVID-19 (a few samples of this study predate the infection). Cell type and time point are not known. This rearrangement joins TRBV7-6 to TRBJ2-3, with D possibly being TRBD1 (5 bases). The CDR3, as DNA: TGTGCCAGCAGCCCCCAAGCAGGGCGCACAGATACGCAGTATTTT. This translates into CASSPQAGRTDTQYF.